This is a list of T cell receptor beta chains from one sample in a study of cytomegalovirus exposure and HLA in healthy donors. TCRdb's table, derived via immunoSEQ multiplex PCR, lists solely in-frame clones and lacks some. The sample has tens of thousands of clones, 78% seen once. The specimen sequenced was PBMCs. The receptor source for this set is a man aged 18 to 30 in good health and CMV-seropositive. The CDR3 runs from the conserved cysteine through the conserved F or W. Each record gives: clone size, J gene, V gene, D gene, CDR3 protein, CDR3 DNA. A D gene is named only where the DNA matches it firmly. Some rows mark clone size as missing; the rest say once, few, many or name a class of expanded clone.

NA,TRBJ1-4,TRBV30,NA,CGGSTNEKLFF,TGTGGAGGTTCAACTAATGAAAAACTGTTTTTT
few,TRBJ2-5,TRBV27,NA,CASSRRELETQYF,TGTGCCAGCAGTAGGAGGGAGTTGGAGACCCAGTACTTC
NA,TRBJ2-1,TRBV30,NA,CAWCAGSNEQFF,TGTGCCTGGTGTGCGGGGTCCAATGAGCAGTTCTTC
NA,TRBJ1-5,TRBV2,TRBD1,CASCRDRARLSNQPQHF,TGTGCCAGCTGCCGAGACAGGGCTCGGCTAAGCAATCAGCCCCAGCATTTT
few,TRBJ1-4,TRBV27,TRBD1,CASSFGQANEKLFF,TGTGCCAGCAGTTTTGGACAGGCTAATGAAAAACTGTTTTTT
NA,TRBJ1-1,TRBV30,TRBD1,CAWSPGGVTEAFF,TGTGCCTGGAGTCCAGGGGGCGTCACTGAAGCTTTCTTT
few,TRBJ2-1,TRBV7-8,NA,CASSPIDIPFGSSYNEQFF,TGTGCCAGCAGCCCAATTGACATCCCCTTCGGCAGCTCCTACAATGAGCAGTTCTTC
once,TRBJ2-3,TRBV7-6,NA,CASSLSLADTQYF,TGTGCCAGCAGCTTAAGTTTAGCAGATACGCAGTATTTT
few,TRBJ2-1,TRBV7-9,TRBD2,CASSLPFRTSGIRDEQFF,TGTGCCAGCAGCTTACCCTTTAGGACTAGCGGGATTCGGGATGAGCAGTTCTTC
NA,TRBJ2-3,TRBV5-1,NA,CASIPQGTTDTQYF,TGCGCCAGCATCCCTCAGGGTACCACAGATACGCAGTATTTT
NA,TRBJ1-1,TRBV30,NA,CAWSVAQGLTEAFF,TGTGCCTGGAGTGTAGCGCAGGGTCTTACTGAAGCTTTCTTT
NA,TRBJ2-5,TRBV7-7,NA,CASSFQEGRETQYF,TGTGCTAGCAGCTTTCAGGAGGGGCGGGAGACCCAGTACTTC
NA,TRBJ2-3,TRBV29-1,TRBD1,CSVEEFIGRGRTDTQYF,TGCAGCGTTGAAGAGTTCATCGGCAGGGGGCGCACAGATACGCAGTATTTT
few,TRBJ1-5,TRBV2,NA,CASSDGPSNQPQHF,TGTGCCAGCAGTGATGGGCCTAGCAATCAGCCCCAGCATTTT
few,TRBJ2-7,TRBV7-9,NA,CASSEQPYEQYF,TGTGCCAGCAGCGAACAGCCCTACGAGCAGTACTTC
NA,TRBJ1-2,TRBV5-6,NA,CASSRNPLDGYTF,TGTGCCAGCAGCCGTAACCCGCTAGATGGCTACACCTTC
NA,TRBJ2-7,TRBV7-9,NA,CASSLARDEQYF,TGTGCCAGCAGCTTAGCACGAGACGAGCAGTACTTC
NA,TRBJ2-7,TRBV6-5,TRBD1,CASSFAGTGSYEQYF,TGTGCCAGCAGTTTCGCCGGGACAGGGTCGTACGAGCAGTACTTC
NA,TRBJ1-6,TRBV19,NA,CASSYRVEGSPLHF,TGTGCCAGTAGTTACAGGGTAGAGGGTTCACCCCTCCACTTT
NA,TRBJ2-5,TRBV19,NA,CASSGSGSETQYF,TGTGCCAGTAGTGGTTCGGGGTCAGAGACCCAGTACTTC
NA,TRBJ2-5,TRBV9,TRBD2,CASTATSGGPAETQYF,TGTGCCAGCACCGCAACTAGCGGGGGGCCCGCAGAGACCCAGTACTTC
NA,TRBJ2-6,TRBV27,TRBD1,CASSTFLGRQGFSGANVLTF,TGTGCCAGCTCGACCTTCCTAGGGCGACAGGGTTTCTCTGGGGCCAACGTCCTGACTTTC
few,TRBJ1-4,TRBV7-9,NA,CASSLERPEKLFF,TGTGCCAGCAGCTTAGAGAGGCCCGAAAAACTGTTTTTT
NA,TRBJ2-7,TRBV6-5,NA,CASSPRSAYEQYF,TGTGCCAGCAGCCCACGGAGTGCCTACGAGCAGTACTTC
NA,TRBJ1-1,TRBV29-1,NA,CSVRLATRGTEAFF,TGCAGCGTTCGTCTCGCGACTCGAGGCACTGAAGCTTTCTTT
NA,TRBJ2-7,TRBV7-6,NA,CASSLSYEQYF,TGTGCCAGCAGCCTATCCTACGAGCAGTACTTC
NA,TRBJ1-4,TRBV25-1,TRBD1,CASSDTTGPNEKLFF,TGTGCCAGCAGTGATACGACAGGGCCTAATGAAAAACTGTTTTTT
NA,TRBJ2-5,TRBV7-6,TRBD2,CASSPRTSGMETQYF,TGTGCCAGCAGCCCCCGGACTAGCGGGATGGAGACCCAGTACTTC
NA,TRBJ2-5,TRBV30,NA,CAWSVKGETQYF,TGTGCCTGGAGTGTAAAGGGGGAGACCCAGTACTTC
NA,TRBJ2-3,TRBV11-2,NA,CASSVGTSSSTDTQYF,TGTGCCAGCAGCGTCGGGACATCTTCTAGCACAGATACGCAGTATTTT
NA,TRBJ2-5,TRBV11-3,NA,CASSQSRAEETQYF,TGTGCCAGCAGTCAGAGTCGAGCGGAAGAGACCCAGTACTTC
NA,TRBJ1-3,TRBV28,NA,CASSPGQIAGNTIYF,TGTGCCAGCAGCCCAGGACAGATTGCCGGAAACACCATATATTTT
NA,TRBJ1-1,TRBV10-3,TRBD1,CATQGEMNTEAFF,TGTGCCACCCAGGGGGAGATGAACACTGAAGCTTTCTTT
few,TRBJ1-1,TRBV19,NA,CASSPGSGAEAFF,TGTGCCAGTAGTCCAGGGTCGGGGGCTGAAGCTTTCTTT
NA,TRBJ1-3,TRBV30,NA,CAWSGGGRNTIYF,TGTGCCTGGAGTGGCGGGGGTAGAAACACCATATATTTT
NA,TRBJ2-5,TRBV27,NA,CASSGGVIETQYF,TGTGCCAGCAGTGGCGGGGTCATAGAGACCCAGTACTTC
NA,TRBJ2-7,TRBV28,NA,CASSLYQGGSYEQYF,TGTGCCAGCAGTTTATACCAGGGCGGCTCCTACGAGCAGTACTTC
NA,TRBJ1-1,TRBV4-1,NA,CASSQEEVSEAFF,TGCGCCAGCAGCCAAGAGGAGGTATCTGAAGCTTTCTTT
once,TRBJ1-1,TRBV30,NA,CAWTRGSSEAFF,TGTGCCTGGACTAGGGGCTCGAGTGAAGCTTTCTTT
NA,TRBJ2-7,TRBV30,NA,CAWSRGYEQYF,TGTGCCTGGAGTCGGGGTTACGAGCAGTACTTC
NA,TRBJ2-3,TRBV5-1,TRBD2,CATHPLGGSTDTQYF,TGCGCCACGCACCCCCTGGGGGGGAGCACAGATACGCAGTATTTT
NA,TRBJ1-1,TRBV7-8,NA,CASSLGSGESTEAFF,TGTGCCAGCAGCTTAGGGTCAGGGGAGAGCACTGAAGCTTTCTTT
NA,TRBJ2-1,TRBV6-6,NA,CASSYSSTSMNEQFF,TGTGCCAGCAGTTACTCGAGTACTTCTATGAATGAGCAGTTCTTC
NA,TRBJ1-1,TRBV6-1,NA,CASSVGQMNTEAFF,TGTGCCAGCAGTGTCGGACAGATGAACACTGAAGCTTTCTTT
NA,TRBJ1-1,TRBV30,TRBD1,CAWSRPGTANTEAFF,TGTGCCTGGAGTAGACCCGGGACAGCGAACACTGAAGCTTTCTTT
NA,TRBJ1-5,TRBV30,NA,CAWSVGQGNQPQHF,TGTGCCTGGAGTGTGGGGCAGGGCAATCAGCCCCAGCATTTT
NA,TRBJ2-7,TRBV10-1,TRBD2,CASSETSHRAGGSYEQYF,TGCGCCAGCAGTGAGACCTCACACCGAGCGGGGGGCTCCTACGAGCAGTACTTC
NA,TRBJ2-1,TRBV27,NA,CASSTSSYNEQFF,TGTGCCAGCAGTACCAGCTCCTACAATGAGCAGTTCTTC
NA,TRBJ1-5,TRBV15,NA,CATSRADRNQPQHF,TGTGCCACCAGCAGAGCCGACAGAAATCAGCCCCAGCATTTT
NA,TRBJ2-6,TRBV30,NA,CASRQGFSGANVLTF,TGTGCCTCCCGCCAGGGGTTCTCTGGGGCCAACGTCCTGACTTTC
NA,TRBJ1-1,TRBV5-3,TRBD1,CARSQWTGTEAFF,TGTGCCAGAAGCCAGTGGACAGGCACTGAAGCTTTCTTT
few,TRBJ1-5,TRBV28,NA,CASSLGQPNQPQHF,TGTGCCAGCAGTTTAGGACAGCCCAATCAGCCCCAGCATTTT
NA,TRBJ1-2,TRBV10-2,NA,CASSEVGEGGGYTF,TGCGCCAGCAGTGAGGTGGGGGAAGGGGGTGGCTACACCTTC
NA,TRBJ2-7,TRBV7-8,NA,CASSLIGATYEQYF,TGTGCCAGCAGCCTCATTGGGGCGACCTACGAGCAGTACTTC
NA,TRBJ1-4,TRBV29-1,NA,CSVDGGEEKLFF,TGCAGCGTTGATGGGGGGGAGGAAAAACTGTTTTTT
NA,TRBJ1-5,TRBV6-1,NA,CASRREGMRQPQHF,TGTGCCAGCCGCCGGGAAGGGATGAGGCAGCCCCAGCATTTT
few,TRBJ1-1,TRBV7-6,NA,CASSLYGRNTEAFF,TGTGCCAGCAGCTTATACGGGAGGAACACTGAAGCTTTCTTT
NA,TRBJ2-3,TRBV6-5,NA,CASSHKRDTQYF,TGTGCCAGCAGCCATAAGCGGGATACGCAGTATTTT
NA,TRBJ2-7,TRBV10-1,NA,CASSAEEGAREQYF,TGCGCCAGCTCCGCGGAGGAGGGGGCTCGCGAGCAGTACTTC